This TCR beta chain was retrieved from a study of T cells in Graves' hyperthyroidism and ophthalmopathy. Germline V CDR1 and CDR2: SNHLY, FYNNEI. The V segment lost 6 bases and the J segment 8 bases; nucleotides outside the gene matches: 4. The CDR3 runs to 12 residues. Disease duration was under 3 months in the ophthalmopathy patients, who also had a Clinical Activity Score of at least 3 and a NOSPECS grade of at least 4. Exclusions: uncontrolled infection, other autoimmune disease, pregnancy, lactation. This clonotype was found many times. Its antigen is as yet unknown. Findings and caveats of the study: Also found in blood were most expanded thyroid clonotypes above 0.001. A 13 V-J signature model discriminated ophthalmopathy versus stable hyperthyroidism.

Amplification of TCR beta CDR3 regions used RNA as the template. Primed by the HTBI set, a first-round RT-PCR was run on the TCR CDR3. TCRdb itself ran the multiplex PCR reads through MiXCR, one entry per CDR3 protein. The sample holds about 300,000 distinct CDR3 sequences, roughly a fifth seen once. This TCR was recovered from a man between 50 and 59 years old with Graves' ophthalmopathy. The sequenced sample was blood. The rearrangement links TRBV2 to TRBJ1-2; 9 bases line up with TRBD1. The CDR3 here is CASRGTGRGYTF. For the CDR3, the DNA is TGTGCCAGCAGGGGGACAGGGCGCGGCTACACCTTC.